This TCR beta chain was profiled in a study of ipilimumab plus nivolumab after autologous stem cell transplantation (dated by TCRdb to the early 2020s). For the wider study: The median number of doses received by trial patients was about 5 for ipilimumab and roughly 8 for nivolumab. Primary refractory and relapsed disease were included in the DLBCL cohort, with 18-month progression-free survival of around 86% and 29%, respectively. Patients in the trial were undergoing autologous transplant and had high-risk diffuse large B cell lymphoma, mature T cell lymphoma, or multiple myeloma. Roughly 40 patients made up the trial's intent-to-treat population. Points the paper makes about the study in general: According to the authors, a biologic rationale for studying the approach further came from T cell receptor repertoire, regulatory T cell phenotype and gut microbiota profiles. The authors concluded that, as post-transplant consolidation, combined checkpoint inhibition appeared tolerable.

Concerning this clone itself: Its binding antigen is unknown. Within one base of it there is no much larger clone, and no base qualities were kept.

V is cut by 3 bases and J by 12 bases, and the space between the germline ends is 12 bases. Looking up the germline V gene yields CDR1 MNHEY and CDR2 SVGAGI. Taken from cysteine to phenylalanine, the CDR3 has 13 residues. Kept here is only the CDR3 DNA, which spans 39 bases and is read in frame from base 1. Library method: the immunoSEQ multiplex PCR assay. TCRdb re-hosts the immuneACCESS table, in-frame sequences only. Its copies lack some clones; in the studies checked, an unresolved V gene accounts for under half of them, and the cause for the rest is not known. The sample yields tens of thousands of clones; 83% were counted once. Of the sample, roughly 2% falls within the top ten clones. Checkpoint therapy began 14 to 28 days after autologous transplant, with ipilimumab given at 1 mg/kg intravenously on day 1 of selected weeks. Patients received nivolumab at 3 mg/kg intravenously on day 1 of weeks 1, 4, 7, 10, and every two weeks through week 26. Combined checkpoint inhibition with ipilimumab and nivolumab as consolidation after autologous stem cell transplantation was tested in a Phase Ib clinical trial.

This clonotype was sampled from a male donor with diffuse large B-cell lymphoma. The chain joins TRBV6-5 to TRBJ1-6, with TRBD1 perhaps the D gene, on 6 matching bases. Specimen: PBMCs, collected in a trial of ipilimumab plus nivolumab as post-transplant consolidation. For the CDR3, the sequence is CASSYLRGEPLHF. The DNA reads as follows: TGTGCCAGCAGTTATCTCAGGGGAGAACCCCTCCACTTT.